The sequence of this T cell receptor (beta chain) was determined in a study of response to subunit inactivated influenza vaccine. TCRdb reanalysed the RT-PCR reads using MiXCR and keeps one entry per CDR3 protein. This sample carries more than 550,000 distinct CDR3 sequences, about 11% of them seen once, and the ten largest clones take more than 8.5%. About this clonotype itself: What it recognizes is unknown. A much larger clone is a single base away; this may be a read error.

Study outcomes and limitations: Authors suggested each seasonal influenza vaccination recruits few new T cells.

Germline CDR1 reads DFQATT; CDR2 reads SNEGSKA (reference sequence). V dropped 0 bases and J dropped 1 base, with 7 bases sitting between them. The CDR3 contains 13 residues. This TCR was sampled from a man in his forties or fifties who received an inactivated influenza vaccine. The sample here was PBMCs from blood, taken on the day of vaccination. The chain joins TRBV20-1 to TRBJ2-7; D not certain. CDR3 nucleotides: TGCAGTGCTAGAGATACAACTTCCTACGAGCAGTACTTC. Translation gives CSARDTTSYEQYF.